This T cell receptor (beta chain) was captured by sequencing in a study of T cells after posttransplantation cyclophosphamide. The table came from immunoSEQ multiplex PCR; TCRdb's copy has only in-frame clones and leaves some out. This sample has about 10,000 clones, with approximately 80% found just once. A marrow graft followed busulfan-fludarabine conditioning, with cyclophosphamide on days +3 and +4. Of note for this clone: The antigen remains undetermined.

Points from the study as a whole: Later post-transplant blood repertoires were often dominated by donor CD8+ memory clones. Recipient CMV seropositivity and CMV reactivation strongly tracked TRB clonality.

V dropped 4 bases and J dropped 12; count of bases not matched to a gene: 5. Germline V gene lookup returns CDR1 SEHNR and CDR2 FQNEAQ (reference sequence). CDR3 length: 13 amino acids. The receptor was derived from a female patient aged 35 to 55 who received an allogeneic stem cell transplant from a related donor, was CMV-positive, and had no GVHD. Some of these T cells may belong to the graft donor. The chain uses TRBV7-9 and TRBJ2-7, with 14 bases lining up with TRBD2. The sequencing used PBMCs, collected approximately 2,000 days after a stem cell transplant with posttransplant cyclophosphamide. CDR3 sequence (DNA): TGTGCCAGCAGCTGGGGGACTAGCGGGGGTCTGTACTTC. This sequence encodes CASSWGTSGGLYF.